Presented here are 8 T cell receptor beta chains from one specimen sequenced in a study of neurological immune-mediated disorders. TCRdb called the 5' RACE reads again in MiXCR, with one record for every CDR3 protein. Of 50,000 or so distinct CDR3 sequences listed, roughly a quarter were seen once; the top ten hold approximately 23%. Sequenced input: PBMCs. All receptors come from a woman in her 70s in good health.

The rearrangement uses TRBV18 and TRBJ2-4, with TRBD1 matching over 9 bases. The germline gives CDR1 KGHSH, CDR2 LQKENI. V was clipped by 5 bases and J by 5 bases; unmatched bases: 4. The length of the CDR3 is 14 residues. The CDR3 coding sequence is TGTGCCAGCTCAGAACAGGGGGCAGAAAACATTCAGTACTTC. Residues: CASSEQGAENIQYF.

This clonotype was detected ten times or more. The chain couples TRBV5-1 to TRBJ1-5; D uncertain. Per germline, CDR1 SGHRS and CDR2 YFSETQ. This CDR3 region has 14 residues. The V end lost 5 bases, the J end lost 12 bases, and 21 bases lay between the germline ends. The CDR3 sequence is CASSSGPSEEYQHF. The DNA for the CDR3 is TGCGCCAGCAGTTCGGGCCCCTCAGAGGAGTACCAGCATTTT.

This sequence joins TRBV29-1 and TRBJ1-1; a possible D gene is TRBD1 (5 bases). The V gene lost 0 bases and the J gene lost 7 bases, with 12 bases spanning the gap. CDR1 is SQVTM, CDR2 ANQGSEA, per germline. CDR3 length equals 13 residues. In nucleotides, the CDR3 is TGCAGCGTTGAAGAGGGGGGGGATGGTGAAGCTTTCTTT. Amino acids: CSVEEGGDGEAFF.

This clonotype was counted ten times or more. The chain combines TRBV5-1 with TRBJ2-3; unclear D gene. CDR3 length equals 15 residues. Germline V gives CDR1 SGHRS, CDR2 YFSETQ. The germline V and J ends were trimmed by 4 bases and 0 bases, with 12 bases remaining between them. The CDR3 DNA sequence: TGCGCCAGCAGCACTGGGCCGGAAAGCACAGATACGCAGTATTTT. Its translation is CASSTGPESTDTQYF.

J is TRBJ2-1 and V is TRBV19; 7 nucleotides match TRBD2. CDR3 length equals 15 residues. CDR1 and CDR2 (germline): LNHDA, SQIVND (reference sequence). Trimming took 1 base from V and 4 from J; bases not matched to a gene: 4. Here the CDR3 reads CASSIGGSYYNEQFF. The CDR3 coding sequence is TGTGCCAGTAGTATAGGCGGGAGTTATTACAATGAGCAGTTCTTC.

There are many counts of this clonotype. V gene TRBV9 combines with J gene TRBJ1-1; tentatively, D is TRBD1 (5 bases). This CDR3 has 14 amino acids. The germline V gene has CDR1 SGDLS and CDR2 YYNGEE. Between the trimmed V and J ends, which lost 2 bases and 0 bases, there was a span of 8 bases. The CDR3 is CASSVGPLNTEAFF. Here the CDR3 DNA reads TGTGCCAGCAGCGTGGGACCCCTGAACACTGAAGCTTTCTTT. Supplemented by reference TRBV9 and TRBJ1-1, the full variable domain reads DSGVTQTPKHLITATGQRVTLRCSPRSGDLSVYWYQQSLDQGLQFLIQYYNGEERAKGNILERFSAQQFPDLHSELNLSSLELGDSALYFCASSVGPLNTEAFFGQGTRLTVV.

This chain connects TRBV15 to TRBJ2-1; no clear D gene. V lost 1 base to trimming and J lost 3 bases, with 13 bases between them. Germline V gives CDR1 LNHNV, CDR2 YYDKDF (reference sequence). The CDR3 runs 16 residues. The CDR3 DNA is TGTGCCACCAGCAGAGGCCCTCGCGGTTACTACAATGAGCAGTTCTTC. Residues: CATSRGPRGYYNEQFF. Full variable domain (missing parts from reference TRBV15 and TRBJ2-1): DAMVIQNPRYQVTQFGKPVTLSCSQTLNHNVMYWYQQKSSQAPKLLFHYYDKDFNNEADTPDNFQSRRPNTSFCFLDIRSPGLGDTAMYLCATSRGPRGYYNEQFFGPGTRLTVL.

The table lists this clonotype with many counts. The chain links TRBV7-2 to TRBJ2-5; 10 bases align to TRBD2. The germline CDR1 and CDR2 sequences are SGHTA and FQGNSA. V dropped 1 base and J dropped 5; count of bases not matched to a gene: 7. The CDR3 sequence is 16 residues long. The CDR3 is CASSLDWLAGAETQYF. For the CDR3, the DNA is TGTGCCAGCAGCTTAGATTGGCTAGCGGGAGCGGAGACCCAGTACTTC.